This T cell receptor (beta chain) derives from a study of CXCR3-negative and CXCR3-positive naive CD8 T cells. There are 16 residues in the CDR3. CDR1 is MDHEN and CDR2 is SYDVKM in the germline V gene. Triplicate sorts, around 300,000 cells apiece, were made for each CD8+ T cell subset. The libraries of TRB cDNA were prepared using 5' RACE with UMI labels. TCRdb reprocessed the 5' RACE reads, with one entry per CDR3 protein and no DNA. The sample's table shows approximately 52,000 distinct CDR3 sequences. The chain employs TRBV28 and TRBJ1-6. Sequencing was carried out using memory CD8+ T cells from blood. The TCR sequence derives from a human donor in good health. Some clones in this sample may be carry-over from other donors' samples. Here the CDR3 reads CASRPIKGVLNSPLHF.